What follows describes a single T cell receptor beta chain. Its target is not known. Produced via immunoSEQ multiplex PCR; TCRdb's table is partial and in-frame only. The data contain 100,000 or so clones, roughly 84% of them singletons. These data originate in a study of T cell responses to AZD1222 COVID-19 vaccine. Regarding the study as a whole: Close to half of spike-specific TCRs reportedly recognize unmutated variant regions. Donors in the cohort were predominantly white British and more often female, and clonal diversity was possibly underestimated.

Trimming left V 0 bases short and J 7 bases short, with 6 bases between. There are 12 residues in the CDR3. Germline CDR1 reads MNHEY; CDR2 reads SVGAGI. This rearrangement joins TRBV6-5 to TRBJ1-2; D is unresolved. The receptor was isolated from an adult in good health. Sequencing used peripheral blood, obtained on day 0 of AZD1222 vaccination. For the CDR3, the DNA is TGTGCCAGCAGTTACTCGAAGGGTGGCTACACCTTC. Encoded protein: CASSYSKGGYTF.